The source of this TCR beta chain is a study of shared clonotypes between healthy human individuals. V was cut by 3 bases and J by 5 bases, with 14 bases left in between. This CDR3 is built from 15 residues. Germline loops: CDR1 MGHRA, CDR2 YSYEKL. The method was immunoSEQ multiplex PCR; TCRdb's version includes in-frame clones alone and lacks a portion of them. The repertoire has around 2.5 million clones, more than 85% of them found once; the top ten carry 0.36%. Everyone who donated was a Caucasian adult who lived in Nashville, Tennessee. Sequenced sample: naive CD4+ T cells from PBMCs. Sample subset: CD45RA+ positively selected. This TCR was recovered from a man younger than 35 in good health. Some clones in this sample may be carry-over from other donors' samples. V is TRBV4-1 and J is TRBJ1-5, with D maybe TRBD1 (6 bases). For the CDR3, the DNA is TGCGCCAGCAGCCATATACAGGGTATAGATCAGCCCCAGCATTTT. Its protein product is CASSHIQGIDQPQHF.